The sequence of this T cell receptor (beta chain) was determined in a study of cytomegalovirus exposure and HLA in healthy donors. Findings and caveats of the study: 15,000 to 20,000 TCR beta sequences were associated with HLA alleles at 0.05 false discovery rate in a later analysis.

As concerns this clone: No antigen is known for it.

The PCR employed 60 Vbeta primers together with 13 Jbeta primers. Original processing notes: In a later analysis, the count reached 80 million or so unique TCR beta chains, with around 11 million shared. This table comes from immunoSEQ multiplex PCR, and its TCRdb copy is limited to in-frame clones, with some not included. Clone size and V and J calls were adopted from that table, with D and trimming inferred from the DNA. The specimen's table records 130,000 or so clones. This CDR3 region has 16 residues. With 7 bases clipped from V and 6 bases from J, the junction kept 15 bases outside the gene matches. CDR1 MNHNY and CDR2 SVGAGI come from the germline V gene (reference sequence).

The chain is built from TRBV6-6 and TRBJ1-1; 9 bases are shared with TRBD1. Input material: PBMCs. The source is a woman in her forties in good health and CMV-seronegative. The CDR3: CASTIPQGQGLSEAFF. CDR3 bases: TGTGCCAGCACTATACCCCAGGGACAGGGTTTATCTGAAGCTTTCTTT.